Each of the 8 T cell receptor beta chains below was sequenced from the same sample in a study of control samples from healthy donors and cancer patients. The method was immunoSEQ multiplex PCR; TCRdb's version includes in-frame clones alone and lacks a portion of them. The sample has roughly 100,000 clones, roughly 90% seen once. The sample comprised blood. These TCRs come from a human donor in good health. The donor label of this sample is uncertain.

This clone was observed a few times. The chain joins TRBV5-6 to TRBJ1-1; unclear D gene. In germline, CDR1 is SGHDT, CDR2 YYEEEE. There are 13 residues in the CDR3. V was trimmed by 2 bases and J by 11 bases, leaving 16 bases between them. The DNA of the CDR3 is TGTGCCAGCAGCTTCGTCACGGACCTCGAGGCTTTCTTT. Translation: CASSFVTDLEAFF.

The chain recombines TRBV27 with TRBJ2-3; TRBD1 matches at 7 bases. The V segment lost 3 bases and the J segment 1 base; nucleotides outside the gene matches: 4. The CDR3 is 15 amino acids. The germline CDR1 and CDR2 sequences are MNHEY and SMNVEV (reference sequence). In DNA, the CDR3 is TGTGCCAGCAGTTTTAGGGGGCGCGGCACAGATACGCAGTATTTT. It translates to CASSFRGRGTDTQYF.

This chain joins TRBV6-1 and TRBJ1-1, with D uncertain. The CDR3 extends over 15 amino acids. Germline CDR1 and CDR2: MNHNS and SASEGT. The V gene lost 3 bases and the J gene lost 3 bases, with 14 bases spanning the gap. The CDR3 DNA sequence: TGTGCCAGCAGTGAGCTTGTGTCCGGGGACACTGAAGCTTTCTTT. It codes for CASSELVSGDTEAFF.

In the case of this clone: At the DNA level, this CDR3 is encoded by other sequences in the same sample as well. This rearrangement joins TRBV3-1 (or the pseudogene TRBV3-2) to TRBJ1-1, with a weak D call TRBD1 (5 bases). The germline V and J ends were trimmed by 2 bases and 1 base, with 8 bases remaining between them. The CDR3 sequence is 14 residues long. Germline V gives CDR1 LGHDT, CDR2 YNNKEL (reference sequence). CDR3 residues: CASSQPGRNTEAFF. Written as DNA, the CDR3 is TGTGCCAGCAGCCAACCAGGGCGGAACACTGAAGCTTTCTTT.

The V call is TRBV12-2, the J call TRBJ2-7. TRBV12-2 counts as a pseudogene. CDR3 length equals 15 residues. In DNA, the CDR3 is TGTGCAAGTCGCTTAGAGATGGACCGACCCTACGAGCAGTGCGTC. This translates into CASRLEMDRPYEQCV.

V gene TRBV19 combines with J gene TRBJ1-5; D gene uncertain. This CDR3 has 15 residues. CDR1 LNHDA and CDR2 SQIVND come from the germline V gene (reference sequence). Trimming removed 3 bases from V and 3 bases from J, with 12 bases in between. CDR3 sequence: CASSIYQFSNQPQHF. CDR3 nucleotides: TGTGCCAGTAGTATTTACCAGTTTTCCAATCAGCCCCAGCATTTT.

The chain links TRBV6-5 to TRBJ2-3, with no clear D. Deletions cut 6 bases from V and 2 bases from J, with 3 bases between. Germline assignment: CDR1 MNHEY and CDR2 SVGAGI. The CDR3 extends over 11 amino acids. CDR3 nucleotides: TGTGCCAGCAGAACCACAGATACGCAGTATTTT. Protein sequence: CASRTTDTQYF.

The V and J genes are TRBV7-9 and TRBJ2-3, with D perhaps TRBD2 (6 bases). The V gene lost 3 bases and the J gene lost 4 bases, with 11 bases spanning the gap. This CDR3 has 14 residues. CDR1 SEHNR and CDR2 FQNEAQ come from the germline V gene (reference sequence). DNA for the CDR3: TGTGCCAGCAGCTTTAGGACTACCTCAGATACGCAGTATTTT. It specifies CASSFRTTSDTQYF.